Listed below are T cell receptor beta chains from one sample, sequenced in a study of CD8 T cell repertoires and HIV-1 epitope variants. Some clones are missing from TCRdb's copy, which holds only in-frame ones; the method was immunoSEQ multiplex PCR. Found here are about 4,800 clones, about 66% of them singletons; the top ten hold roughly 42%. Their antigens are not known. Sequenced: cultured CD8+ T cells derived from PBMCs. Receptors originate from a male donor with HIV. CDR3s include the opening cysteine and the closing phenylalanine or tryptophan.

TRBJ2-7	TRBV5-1	CASSLAWEGASEQYF
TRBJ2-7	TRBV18	CASSPPTGAPYEQYF
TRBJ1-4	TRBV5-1	CASSSNRETNEKLFF
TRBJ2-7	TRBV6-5	CASSSDVSAYEQYF
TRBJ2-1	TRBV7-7	CASSLGTGTGNEQFF
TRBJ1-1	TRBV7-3	CASSLTGSGEKSLEAFF
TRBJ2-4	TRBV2	CASSKTNENIQYF
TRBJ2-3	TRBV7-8	CASSLDSDTQYF
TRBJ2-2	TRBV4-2	CASSQERSRVNTGELFF
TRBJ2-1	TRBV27	CASKASIYNEQFF
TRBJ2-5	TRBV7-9	CASSSTQGLETRYF
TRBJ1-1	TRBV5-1	CASSFGPTGGTEAFF
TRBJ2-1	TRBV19	CASSIAPSGRFNEQFF
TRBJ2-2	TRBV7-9	CASSFSTGQAGELFF
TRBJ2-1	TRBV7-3	CASSLAGQGSYNEQFF
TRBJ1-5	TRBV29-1	CSVGGGIDRSNQPQHF
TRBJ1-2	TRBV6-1	CASSGDPYGYTF
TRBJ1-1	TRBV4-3	CASSQGQGNTEAFF
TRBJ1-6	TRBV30	CAWTDPSSYNSPLHF
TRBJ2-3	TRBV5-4	CASSRQRAAGTDTQYF
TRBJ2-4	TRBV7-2	CASSLDGQGRDIQYF
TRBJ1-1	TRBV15	CATSINGGTEAFF
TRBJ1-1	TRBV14	CASKGLGAYTEAFF
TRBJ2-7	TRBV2	CASGRDISYEQYF
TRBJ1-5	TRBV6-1	CASSEIGGTNQPQHF
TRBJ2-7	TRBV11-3	CASSPGRGNYEQYF
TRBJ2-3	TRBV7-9	CASSSLDRVRTDTQYF
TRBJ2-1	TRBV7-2	CASTSAGDIPYNEQFF
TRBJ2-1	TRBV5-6	CASSPSKGALSYNEQFF
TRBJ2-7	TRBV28	CASSSDSYEQYF
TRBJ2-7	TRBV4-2	CASSQASIRTSGGALTGDEQYF
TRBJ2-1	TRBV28	CASSPNPRDEQFF
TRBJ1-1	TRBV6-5	CASSYSLRIRAFF
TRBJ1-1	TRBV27	CASSPGAATNTEAFF
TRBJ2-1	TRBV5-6	CASSLAGESSYNEQFF
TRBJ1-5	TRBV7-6	CASSLEAQGGQPQHF
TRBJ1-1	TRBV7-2	CASSLGNPEAFF
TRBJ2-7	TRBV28	CASSLTGGSEQYF
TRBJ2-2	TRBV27	CARKLAGRNTGELFF
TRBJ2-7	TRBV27	CASSFQTSGGSEQYF
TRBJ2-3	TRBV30	CACEGDVRNTQYF
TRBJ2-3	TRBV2	CASRMGGGWTDTQYF
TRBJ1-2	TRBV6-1	CASSELPQDLDYGYTF
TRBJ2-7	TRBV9	CASSAAPGGQHEQYF
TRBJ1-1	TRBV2	CAIPNDRANTEAFF
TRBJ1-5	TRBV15	CATSRDLGANQPQHF
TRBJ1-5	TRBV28	CASSFRGGEQPQHF
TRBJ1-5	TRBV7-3	CASSLNGGLRNQPQHF
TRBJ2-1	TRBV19	CASSAAWGGRYNEQFF
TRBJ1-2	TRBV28	CASSPRQGGRRVHGYTF
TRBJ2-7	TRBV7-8	CASSSGQSYEQYF
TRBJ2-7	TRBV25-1	CASSEGDPGLYEQYF
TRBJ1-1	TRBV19	CASSIGRGDTEAFF